The 28 T cell receptor beta chains below were found in one sample sequenced in a study of cytomegalovirus exposure and HLA in healthy donors. The table came from immunoSEQ multiplex PCR; TCRdb's copy has only in-frame clones and leaves some out. The data show tens of thousands of clones, approximately 94% seen once. Material: PBMCs. Receptors originate from a woman aged 18-29 years in good health and CMV-seropositive.

J is TRBJ2-7 and V is TRBV30; TRBD2 aligns across 12 bases. This CDR3 spans 18 amino acids. Trimming removed 3 bases from V and 4 bases from J; junction bases left unmatched: 16. Germline assignment: CDR1 GTSNPN and CDR2 SVGIG (reference sequence). The CDR3 loop reads CAWSATLLALAGGYEQYF. The CDR3 DNA is TGTGCCTGGAGCGCGACTCTCCTTGCACTAGCGGGGGGATACGAGCAGTACTTC.

J is TRBJ2-7 and V is TRBV7-2, with TRBD1 matching over 8 bases. CDR1 and CDR2 from the germline V gene are SGHTA and FQGNSA. The CDR3 length is 16 residues. V gave up 5 bases and J gave up 3 bases; unmatched junction bases: 12. CDR3 DNA sequence: TGTGCCAGCAGCGCGGACAGGGCCACATCGCTCTACGAGCAGTACTTC. It is translated as CASSADRATSLYEQYF.

This chain connects TRBV13 to TRBJ2-5; TRBD2 matches at 11 bases. V shed 5 bases and J 4 bases; nucleotides not matched to a gene: 3. Looked up from germline, CDR1 is PRHDT and CDR2 is FYEKMQ (reference sequence). There are 14 residues in the CDR3. The CDR3 nucleotides are TGTGCCAGCAGCGATGGACTAGCGGGAGAGACCCAGTACTTC. This sequence encodes CASSDGLAGETQYF.

The chain's CDR3 is CSAPQGAREYF. The CDR3 coding sequence is TGCAGTGCTCCACAGGGGGCCAGGGAGTACTTC. J is TRBJ2-7 and V is TRBV20-1; 9 nucleotides match TRBD1. Germline V gene sequence: CDR1 DFQATT, CDR2 SNEGSKA (reference sequence). With 5 bases clipped from V and 11 bases from J, the junction kept 7 bases outside the gene matches. This CDR3 has 11 residues.

This chain joins TRBV27 and TRBJ2-1; TRBD2 agrees at 10 bases. The CDR3 is 16 amino acids. The V gene end was trimmed by 6 bases and the J gene end by 0 bases; junction bases not matched to a gene: 5. CDR1 is MNHEY and CDR2 is SMNVEV in the germline V gene (reference sequence). The CDR3 sequence is CASRTLAGYSYNEQFF. The CDR3 DNA is TGTGCCAGCAGGACACTAGCGGGATACTCCTACAATGAGCAGTTCTTC.

This rearrangement joins TRBV5-1 to TRBJ1-5, with D possibly TRBD1 on 5 matching bases. Looked up from germline, CDR1 is SGHRS and CDR2 is YFSETQ. Trimming pared 0 bases from V and 11 bases from J, leaving 12 bases between. This CDR3 is 13 amino acids long. The CDR3 nucleotides read TGCGCCAGCAGCTTGGAGGTCGGGGGGACCCAGCATTTT. As protein: CASSLEVGGTQHF. Looking up the rest from reference TRBV5-1 and TRBJ1-5 gives the full variable domain: KAGVTQTPRYLIKTRGQQVTLSCSPISGHRSVSWYQQTPGQGLQFLFEYFSETQRNKGNFPGRFSGRQFSNSRSEMNVSTLELGDSALYLCASSLEVGGTQHFGDGTRLSIL.

V and J are TRBV5-1 and TRBJ2-2, with a tentative D call TRBD2 (6 bases). The germline V gene has CDR1 SGHRS and CDR2 YFSETQ. Trimming stripped 3 bases from V and 7 bases from J, with 10 bases between. The CDR3 consists of 13 residues. CDR3 sequence: CASSSLEGGELFF. DNA for the CDR3: TGCGCCAGCAGCTCTCTGGAGGGCGGGGAGCTGTTTTTT.

The chain uses TRBV6-1 and TRBJ2-1; 8 nucleotides line up with TRBD2. Per germline, CDR1 MNHNS and CDR2 SASEGT. The CDR3 is 16 amino acids. V lost 2 bases to trimming and J lost 2 bases; unmatched junction nucleotides: 5. The CDR3 nucleotides are TGTGCCAGCAGTGAATGGAGCGGGAGACCCTACAATGAGCAGTTCTTC. It encodes CASSEWSGRPYNEQFF.

The chain employs TRBV19 and TRBJ1-1; 10 positions agree with TRBD1. This CDR3 region has 15 residues. Losses at the gene ends were 4 bases for V and 3 bases for J; bases not matched to a gene: 5. From germline, CDR1 is LNHDA and CDR2 SQIVND (reference sequence). The DNA of the CDR3 is TGTGCCAGTAGTAGAAAGACAGGGGGCTACACTGAAGCTTTCTTT. Translated, it gives CASSRKTGGYTEAFF.

The rearrangement joins TRBV6-1 to TRBJ2-5; 10 bases align to TRBD2. Germline V CDR1 and CDR2: MNHNS, SASEGT. The CDR3 contains 15 residues. V gave up 0 bases and J gave up 5 bases; unmatched junction bases: 3. The CDR3 DNA reads TGTGCCAGCAGTGAAGCAGCGGGGGGGCCGGAGACCCAGTACTTC. Its translation: CASSEAAGGPETQYF.

This sequence joins TRBV7-3 and TRBJ2-2; 8 nucleotides align to TRBD2. The CDR3 length is 16 residues. Germline V gene sequence: CDR1 SGHTA, CDR2 FQGTGA. The junction had 9 bases not matched to a gene; V was cut back by 5 bases and J by 4 bases. CDR3 DNA sequence: TGTGCCAGCAGCGCTCCCAGCGGGAGTCGCACCGGGGAGCTGTTTTTT. This gives the protein CASSAPSGSRTGELFF.

This clone was recorded once. The chain is built from TRBV27 and TRBJ1-1; a possible D gene is TRBD1 (5 bases). The CDR3 length is 14 residues. V gave up 5 bases and J gave up 1 base, with 11 bases separating them. Germline CDR1 MNHEY, CDR2 SMNVEV (reference sequence). The CDR3 protein is CASSLRQTNTEAFF. The CDR3 DNA follows: TGTGCCAGCAGTCTACGACAGACGAACACTGAAGCTTTCTTT.

CDR3 in DNA: TGTGCCAGCAGCGGGGGACAGGGTAATGAAAAACTGTTTTTT. Amino acids: CASSGGQGNEKLFF. The V call is TRBV9, the J call TRBJ1-4; 9 bases are shared with TRBD1. V shed 3 bases, J shed 4 bases, and the junction held 1 base outside the gene matches. The CDR3 is 14 residues long. CDR1 and CDR2 (germline): SGDLS, YYNGEE.

The rearrangement uses TRBV25-1 and TRBJ1-1; D is unresolved. Trimming stripped 6 bases from V and 5 bases from J, with 10 bases between. CDR3 length: 12 amino acids. The germline gives CDR1 MGHDK, CDR2 SYGVNS. In DNA, the CDR3 is TGTGCCAGCAGGATCCTAGAAACTGAAGCTTTCTTT. It specifies CASRILETEAFF.

The chain is built from TRBV6-6 and TRBJ2-7; D gene ambiguous. V lost 4 bases, J lost 3 bases, and 4 bases lay in between. The CDR3 sequence is 11 residues long. Germline CDR1 reads MNHNY; CDR2 reads SVGAGI (reference sequence). The CDR3 coding sequence is TGTGCCAGCAGTTTCGGCTACGAGCAGTACTTC. Translation: CASSFGYEQYF.

The chain is built from TRBV5-1 and TRBJ1-1; 8 bases align to TRBD1. CDR1 SGHRS and CDR2 YFSETQ come from the germline V gene. J lost 5 bases, V lost 7 bases, and 7 bases had no gene match. CDR3 size: 13 residues. CDR3 residues: CASAIRGRTEAFF. DNA for the CDR3: TGCGCCAGCGCTATCAGGGGGCGGACTGAAGCTTTCTTT.

The chain combines TRBV29-1 with TRBJ2-3; 9 bases align to TRBD1. CDR1 SQVTM and CDR2 ANQGSEA come from the germline V gene. With 2 bases clipped from V and 6 bases from J, the junction kept 9 bases outside the gene matches. The CDR3 consists of 15 residues. CDR3 residues: CSVEISGQGIDTQYF. The CDR3 DNA follows: TGCAGCGTTGAAATATCCGGACAGGGGATCGATACGCAGTATTTT.

In this sample, this clone turned up once. V and J are TRBV6-4 and TRBJ2-1; the match to TRBD1 covers 7 bases. This CDR3 region has 15 residues. V shed 6 bases, J shed 7 bases, and the junction held 12 bases outside the gene matches. The germline gives CDR1 MRHNA, CDR2 SNTAGT. The CDR3 loop is CASSETGRFGNEQFF. The CDR3 DNA sequence: TGTGCCAGCAGCGAGACAGGGCGGTTTGGGAATGAGCAGTTCTTC.

The V call is TRBV5-6, the J call TRBJ2-5; TRBD1 agrees at 8 bases. CDR3 length equals 15 residues. The germline CDR1 and CDR2 sequences are SGHDT and YYEEEE. Trimming at V came to 5 bases and at J to 4 bases, leaving 10 bases not matched to a gene. The CDR3 region has the DNA TGTGCCAGCAGGCGGACAGGGTCAGTGGGAGAGACCCAGTACTTC. It specifies CASRRTGSVGETQYF.

This chain uses TRBV5-1 with TRBJ1-1; 10 nucleotides match TRBD1. The germline CDR1 and CDR2 sequences are SGHRS and YFSETQ. The V and J ends lost 0 bases and 4 bases, in that order; junction bases with no gene match: 0. The CDR3 covers 14 residues. In DNA, the CDR3 is TGCGCCAGCAGCTTGGGACAGGGGGCCACTGAAGCTTTCTTT. This gives the protein CASSLGQGATEAFF.

The V and J genes are TRBV5-1 and TRBJ2-1; 7 bases align to TRBD1. The germline gives CDR1 SGHRS, CDR2 YFSETQ. This CDR3 has 16 amino acids. The J segment lost 3 bases and the V segment lost 3 bases, leaving 9 bases of the junction unmatched. Here the CDR3 reads CASSSPPGGLYNEQFF. In DNA form, the CDR3 reads TGCGCCAGCAGCTCCCCCCCAGGGGGTCTCTACAATGAGCAGTTCTTC.

The genes are TRBV5-1 and TRBJ2-4; D is possibly TRBD1 (6 bases). The V end was cut by 5 bases, the J end by 1 base, with 25 bases between. There are 19 residues in the CDR3. Germline values: CDR1 SGHRS, CDR2 YFSETQ. Written as DNA, the CDR3 is TGCGCCAGCAGTTCCAATTTGGACAGTAGATACGATGCCAAAAACATTCAGTACTTC. It is translated as CASSSNLDSRYDAKNIQYF.

This chain connects TRBV7-6 to TRBJ1-2; TRBD1 matches 7 bases. Germline V gene data show CDR1 as SGHVS and CDR2 as FNYEAQ. V was pared by 5 bases and J by 3 bases, with 6 bases of the junction left unmatched. The CDR3 consists of 14 residues. The DNA for the CDR3 is TGTGCCAGCAGCCTAGGGCAGGGGGACTATGGCTACACCTTC. Translating gives CASSLGQGDYGYTF.

This chain joins TRBV25-1 and TRBJ2-3; TRBD1 aligns across 11 bases. CDR3 length equals 16 residues. The germline CDR1 and CDR2 sequences are MGHDK and SYGVNS. Trimming cost V 4 bases and J 3 bases; bases outside gene matches: 6. CDR3 DNA sequence: TGTGCCAGCAGTGGGACAGGGGGCCCGGCTACAGATACGCAGTATTTT. It encodes CASSGTGGPATDTQYF.

The CDR3 protein is CASSSHVGDSGSSGNTIYF. The CDR3 nucleotides are TGTGCCAGCAGCTCACATGTTGGGGATTCGGGAAGCTCTGGAAACACCATATATTTT. The genes are TRBV9 and TRBJ1-3; D is uncertain. CDR1 and CDR2 (germline): SGDLS, YYNGEE. V lost 4 bases and J 0 bases, leaving 23 bases between the germline ends. The CDR3 runs to 19 residues.

J is TRBJ1-5 and V is TRBV19; no definite D call. The CDR3 has 15 amino acids. Deletions cut 0 bases from V and 0 bases from J, with 6 bases between. The germline CDR1 and CDR2 sequences are LNHDA and SQIVND (reference sequence). Written as DNA, the CDR3 is TGTGCCAGTAGTATAGATAGATTTAGCAATCAGCCCCAGCATTTT. Encoded protein: CASSIDRFSNQPQHF.

The chain couples TRBV5-1 to TRBJ2-5; 8 nucleotides align to TRBD1. Trimming removed 3 bases from V and 4 bases from J; junction bases left unmatched: 11. CDR1 is SGHRS and CDR2 is YFSETQ in the germline V gene. The CDR3 runs to 16 residues. The CDR3 protein is CASSWGGQGLGETQYF. As DNA, the CDR3 is TGCGCCAGCAGCTGGGGAGGACAGGGTCTAGGAGAGACCCAGTACTTC.

The rearrangement uses TRBV12-2 and TRBJ2-5; the D call of TRBD2 is as the table states it, not checked on the DNA. TRBV12-2 constitutes a pseudogene. The CDR3 consists of 14 residues. The CDR3 loop is CASRERPFQETQYF. The CDR3 nucleotides read TGTGCAAGTCGGGAGAGGCCTTTCCAAGAGACCCAGTACTTC.